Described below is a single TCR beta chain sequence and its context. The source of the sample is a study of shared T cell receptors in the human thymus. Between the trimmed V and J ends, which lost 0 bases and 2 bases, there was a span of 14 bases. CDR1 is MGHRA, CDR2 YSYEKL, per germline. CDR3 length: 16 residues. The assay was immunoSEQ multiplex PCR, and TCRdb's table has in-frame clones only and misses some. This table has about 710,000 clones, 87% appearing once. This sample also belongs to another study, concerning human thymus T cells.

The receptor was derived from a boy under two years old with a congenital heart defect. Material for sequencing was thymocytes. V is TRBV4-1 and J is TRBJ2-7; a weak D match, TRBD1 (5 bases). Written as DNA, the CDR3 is TGCGCCAGCAGCCAAGAAAGAGAAGGGGATCCCTACGAGCAGTACTTC. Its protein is CASSQEREGDPYEQYF.